The sequence of this T cell receptor beta chain was determined in a study of T cell responses to AZD1222 COVID-19 vaccine. Method: immunoSEQ multiplex PCR; TCRdb's copy keeps in-frame clones and lacks some. The sample yields about 160,000 clones, roughly 94% seen once. V lost 4 bases and J 1 base, leaving 13 bases between the germline ends. This CDR3 comprises 15 residues. Germline-derived CDR1 and CDR2 are LGHDT and YNNKEL (reference sequence). This chain links TRBV3-1 (or the pseudogene TRBV3-2) with TRBJ2-5; a possible D gene is TRBD2 (6 bases). This specimen consisted of peripheral blood, obtained on day 0 of MenACWY control vaccination. The clonotype originates from an adult in good health. The CDR3 DNA is TGTGCCAGCAGCCGATCAAGCGGGCCCCAAGAGACCCAGTACTTC. It translates to CASSRSSGPQETQYF.